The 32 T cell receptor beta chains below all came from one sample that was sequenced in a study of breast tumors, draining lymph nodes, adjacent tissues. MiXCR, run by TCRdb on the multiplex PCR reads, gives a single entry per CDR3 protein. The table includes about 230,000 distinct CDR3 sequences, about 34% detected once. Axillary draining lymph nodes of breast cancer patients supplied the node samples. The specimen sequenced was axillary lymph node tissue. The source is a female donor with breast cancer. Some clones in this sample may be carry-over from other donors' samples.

CDR3 sequence (DNA): TGCGCCAGCAGCTCCCTAGGAGCCAAAAACATTCAGTACTTC. This codes for CASSSLGAKNIQYF. V is TRBV5-1 and J is TRBJ2-4; no reliable D call. This CDR3 contains 14 residues. V was pared by 3 bases and J by 0 bases, with 7 bases between. Germline V CDR1 and CDR2: SGHRS, YFSETQ.

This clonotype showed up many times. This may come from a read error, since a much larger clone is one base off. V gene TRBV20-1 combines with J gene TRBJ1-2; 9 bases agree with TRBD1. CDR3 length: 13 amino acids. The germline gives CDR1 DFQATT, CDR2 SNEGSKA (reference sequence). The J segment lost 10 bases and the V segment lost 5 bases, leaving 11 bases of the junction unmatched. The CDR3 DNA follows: TGCAGTGCTGGAACAGGGGGCGCGAATGCCTACACCTTC. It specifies CSAGTGGANAYTF.

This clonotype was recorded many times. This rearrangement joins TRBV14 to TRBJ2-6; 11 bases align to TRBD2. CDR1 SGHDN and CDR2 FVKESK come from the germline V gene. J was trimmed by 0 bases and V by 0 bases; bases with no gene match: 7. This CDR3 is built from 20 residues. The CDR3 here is CASSQDSGRASLSGANVLTF. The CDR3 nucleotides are TGTGCCAGCAGCCAAGATAGCGGGAGGGCCTCCCTCTCTGGGGCCAACGTCCTGACTTTC.

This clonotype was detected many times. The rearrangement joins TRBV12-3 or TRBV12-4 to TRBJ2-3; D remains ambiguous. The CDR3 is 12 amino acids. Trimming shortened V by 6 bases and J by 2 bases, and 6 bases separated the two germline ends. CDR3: CASRSYTDTQYF. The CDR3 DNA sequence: TGTGCCAGCAGATCCTACACAGATACGCAGTATTTT.

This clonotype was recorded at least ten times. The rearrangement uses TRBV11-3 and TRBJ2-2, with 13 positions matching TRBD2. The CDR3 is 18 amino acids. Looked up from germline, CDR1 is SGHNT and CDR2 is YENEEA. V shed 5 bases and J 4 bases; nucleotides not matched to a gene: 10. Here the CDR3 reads CASSPRGLAGRGTGELFF. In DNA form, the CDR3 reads TGTGCCAGCAGCCCGCGGGGACTAGCGGGAAGGGGCACCGGGGAGCTGTTTTTT.

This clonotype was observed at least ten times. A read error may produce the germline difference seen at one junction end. CDR3 residues: CASREGEYGNTIYF. For the CDR3, the DNA is TGTGCCAGCCGTGAAGGGGAGTATGGAAACACCATATATTTT. This sequence joins TRBV2 and TRBJ1-3, with D perhaps matching TRBD1 (5 bases). CDR1 SNHLY and CDR2 FYNNEI come from the germline V gene. This CDR3 is built from 14 residues.

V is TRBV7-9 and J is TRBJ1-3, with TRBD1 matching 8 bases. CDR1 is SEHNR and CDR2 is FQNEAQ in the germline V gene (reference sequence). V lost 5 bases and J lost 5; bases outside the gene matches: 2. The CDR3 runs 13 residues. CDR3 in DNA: TGTGCCAGCAGCCGACAGGGGAGAAACACCATATATTTT. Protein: CASSRQGRNTIYF.

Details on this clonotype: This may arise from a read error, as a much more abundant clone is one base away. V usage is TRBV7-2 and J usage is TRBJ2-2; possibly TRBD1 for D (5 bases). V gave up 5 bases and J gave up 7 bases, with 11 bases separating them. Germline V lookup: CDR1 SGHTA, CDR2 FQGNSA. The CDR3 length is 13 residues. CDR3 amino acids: CASSRGWGGELFF. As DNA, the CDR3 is TGTGCCAGCAGCAGGGGCTGGGGCGGGGAGCTGTTTTTT.

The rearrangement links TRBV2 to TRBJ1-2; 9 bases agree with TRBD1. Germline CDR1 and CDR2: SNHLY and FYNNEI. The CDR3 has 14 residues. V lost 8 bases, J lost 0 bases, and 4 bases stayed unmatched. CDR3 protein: CASRDRVTNYGYTF. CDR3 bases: TGTGCCAGCCGGGACAGGGTCACTAACTATGGCTACACCTTC.

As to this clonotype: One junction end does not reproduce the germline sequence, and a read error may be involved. The CDR3 DNA is TGCAGTGTTGTGGGGCTGGGTGAGACCCAGTGCTTC. Its protein is CSVVGLGETQCF. The rearrangement joins TRBV29-1 to TRBJ2-5, with D tentatively TRBD1 (5 bases). Per the germline V gene, CDR1 is SQVTM and CDR2 is ANQGSEA. The CDR3 sequence is 12 residues long.

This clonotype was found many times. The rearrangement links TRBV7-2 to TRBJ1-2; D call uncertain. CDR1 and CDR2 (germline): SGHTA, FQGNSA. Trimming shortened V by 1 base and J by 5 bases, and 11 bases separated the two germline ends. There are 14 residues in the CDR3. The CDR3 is CASSLEFRGYGYTF. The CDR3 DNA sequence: TGTGCCAGCAGCTTAGAATTCCGGGGTTATGGCTACACCTTC. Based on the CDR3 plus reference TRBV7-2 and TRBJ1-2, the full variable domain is GAGVSQSPSNKVTEKGKDVELRCDPISGHTALYWYRQSLGQGLEFLIYFQGNSAPDKSGLPSDRFSAERTGGSVSTLTIQRTQQEDSAVYLCASSLEFRGYGYTFGSGTRLTVV.

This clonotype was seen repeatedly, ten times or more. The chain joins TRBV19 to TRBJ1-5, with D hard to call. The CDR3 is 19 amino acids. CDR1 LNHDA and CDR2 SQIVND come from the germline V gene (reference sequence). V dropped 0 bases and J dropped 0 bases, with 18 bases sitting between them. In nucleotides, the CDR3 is TGTGCCAGTAGTATAGACTCGCGGAGACCGCCCTATAGCAATCAGCCCCAGCATTTT. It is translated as CASSIDSRRPPYSNQPQHF.

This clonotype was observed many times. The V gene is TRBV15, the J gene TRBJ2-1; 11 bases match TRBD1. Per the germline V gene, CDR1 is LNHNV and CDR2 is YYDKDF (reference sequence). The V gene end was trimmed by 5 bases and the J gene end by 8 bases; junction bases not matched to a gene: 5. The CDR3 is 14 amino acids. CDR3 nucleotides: TGTGCCACCAGCGCCCGGACAGGGGGCGATGAGCAGTTCTTC. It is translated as CATSARTGGDEQFF.

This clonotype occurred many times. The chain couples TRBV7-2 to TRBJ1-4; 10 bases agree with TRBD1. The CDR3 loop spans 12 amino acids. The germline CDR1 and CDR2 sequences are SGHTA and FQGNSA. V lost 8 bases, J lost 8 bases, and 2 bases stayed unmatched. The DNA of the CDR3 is TGTGCCAGCGGGACAGGGGTCGAAAAACTGTTTTTT. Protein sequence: CASGTGVEKLFF.

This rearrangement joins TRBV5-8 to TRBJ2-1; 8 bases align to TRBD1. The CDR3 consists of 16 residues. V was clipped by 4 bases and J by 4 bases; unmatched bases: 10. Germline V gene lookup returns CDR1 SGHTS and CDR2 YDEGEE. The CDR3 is CASSQTGVPSYNEQFF. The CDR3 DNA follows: TGTGCCAGCAGCCAGACAGGGGTCCCGTCGTACAATGAGCAGTTCTTC.

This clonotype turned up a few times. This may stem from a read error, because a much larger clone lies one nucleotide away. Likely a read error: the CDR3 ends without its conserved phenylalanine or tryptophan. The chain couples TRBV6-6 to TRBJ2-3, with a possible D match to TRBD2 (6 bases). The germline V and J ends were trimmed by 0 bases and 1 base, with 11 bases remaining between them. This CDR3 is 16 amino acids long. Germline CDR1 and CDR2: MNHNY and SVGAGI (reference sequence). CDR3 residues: CASSYSSGGGTDTQYS. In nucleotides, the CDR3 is TGTGCCAGCAGTTACTCGTCAGGAGGGGGCACAGATACGCAGTATTCT.

The DNA of the CDR3 is TGTGCCAGCAGTTCACGGGACAATGAAAAACTGTTTTTT. Translated, it gives CASSSRDNEKLFF. V is TRBV27 and J is TRBJ1-4, with a tentative D call TRBD1 (5 bases). Germline V gene data show CDR1 as MNHEY and CDR2 as SMNVEV (reference sequence). This CDR3 has 13 amino acids. V lost 4 bases, J lost 5 bases, and 8 bases lay in between.

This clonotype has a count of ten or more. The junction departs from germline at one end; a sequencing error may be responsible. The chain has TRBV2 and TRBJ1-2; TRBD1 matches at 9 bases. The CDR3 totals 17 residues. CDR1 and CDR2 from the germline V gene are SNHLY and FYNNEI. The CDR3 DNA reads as TGTGCCAGCAGTGGGGTCCCGGGACAGGGTTTTTGGTATGGCTGCACCTTC. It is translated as CASSGVPGQGFWYGCTF.

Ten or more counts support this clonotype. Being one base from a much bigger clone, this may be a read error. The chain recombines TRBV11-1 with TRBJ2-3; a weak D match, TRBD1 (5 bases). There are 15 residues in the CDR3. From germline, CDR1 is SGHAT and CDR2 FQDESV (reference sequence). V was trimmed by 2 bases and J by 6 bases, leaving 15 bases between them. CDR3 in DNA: TGTGCCAGCAGCTTATTTCCACAGGCTGCCGATACGCAGTATTTT. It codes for CASSLFPQAADTQYF.

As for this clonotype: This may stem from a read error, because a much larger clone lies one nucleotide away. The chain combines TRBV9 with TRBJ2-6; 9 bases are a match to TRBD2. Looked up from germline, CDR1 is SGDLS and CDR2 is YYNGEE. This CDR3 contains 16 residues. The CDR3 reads CASSGKREAGANALTF. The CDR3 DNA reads TGTGCCAGCAGCGGTAAGCGGGAGGCTGGGGCCAACGCCCTGACTTTC.

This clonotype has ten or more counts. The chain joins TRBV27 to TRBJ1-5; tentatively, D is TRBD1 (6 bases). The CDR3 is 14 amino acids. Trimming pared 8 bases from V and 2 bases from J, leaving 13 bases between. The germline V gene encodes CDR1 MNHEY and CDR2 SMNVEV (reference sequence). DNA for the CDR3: TGTGCCAGCCAGGGGAACCGGGGCAATCAGCCCCAGCATTTT. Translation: CASQGNRGNQPQHF.

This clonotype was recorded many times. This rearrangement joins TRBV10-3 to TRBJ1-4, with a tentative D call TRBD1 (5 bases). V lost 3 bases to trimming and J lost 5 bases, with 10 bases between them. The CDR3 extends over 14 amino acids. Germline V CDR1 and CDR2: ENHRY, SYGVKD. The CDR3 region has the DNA TGTGCCATCAGTGACCGGGGGGGGAATGAAAAACTGTTTTTT. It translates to CAISDRGGNEKLFF.

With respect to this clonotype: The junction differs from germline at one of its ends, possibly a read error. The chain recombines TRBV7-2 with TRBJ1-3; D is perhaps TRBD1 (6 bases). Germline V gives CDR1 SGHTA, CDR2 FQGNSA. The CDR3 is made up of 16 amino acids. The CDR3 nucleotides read TGTGCCAGCAGCTTAGGGATAGGGGGTACTGGAAACACCATGTATTTT. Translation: CASSLGIGGTGNTMYF.

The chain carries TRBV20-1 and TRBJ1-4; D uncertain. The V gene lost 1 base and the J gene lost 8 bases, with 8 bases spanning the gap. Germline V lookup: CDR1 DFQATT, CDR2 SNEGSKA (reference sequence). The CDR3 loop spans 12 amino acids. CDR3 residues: CSARGLGEKLFF. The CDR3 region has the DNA TGCAGTGCTAGAGGCCTTGGAGAAAAACTGTTTTTT.

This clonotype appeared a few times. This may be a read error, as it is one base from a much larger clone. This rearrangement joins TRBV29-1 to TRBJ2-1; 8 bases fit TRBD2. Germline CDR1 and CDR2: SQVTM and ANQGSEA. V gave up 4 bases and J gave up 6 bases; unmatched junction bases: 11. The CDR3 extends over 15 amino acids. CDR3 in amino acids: CSVGIGGRQCNEQFF. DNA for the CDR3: TGCAGCGTTGGGATTGGCGGGAGGCAGTGCAATGAGCAGTTCTTC.

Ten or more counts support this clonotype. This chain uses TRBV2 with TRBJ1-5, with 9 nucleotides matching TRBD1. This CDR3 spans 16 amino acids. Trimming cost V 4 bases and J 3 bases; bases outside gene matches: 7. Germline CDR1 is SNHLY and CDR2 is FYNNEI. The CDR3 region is CASSGRQGGVNQPQHF. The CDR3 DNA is TGTGCCAGCAGTGGGCGACAGGGGGGTGTCAATCAGCCCCAGCATTTT.

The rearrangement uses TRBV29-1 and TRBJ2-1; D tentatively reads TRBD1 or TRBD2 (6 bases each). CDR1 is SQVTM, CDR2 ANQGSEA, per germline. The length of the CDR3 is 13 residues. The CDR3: CSLGGRVNNEQFF. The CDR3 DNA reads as TGCAGTTTAGGGGGGAGAGTAAACAATGAGCAGTTCTTC.

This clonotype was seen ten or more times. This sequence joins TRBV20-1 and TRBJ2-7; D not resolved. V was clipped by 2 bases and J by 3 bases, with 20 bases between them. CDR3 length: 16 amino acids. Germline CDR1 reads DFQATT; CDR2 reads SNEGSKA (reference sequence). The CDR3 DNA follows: TGCAGTGCTAGACCTACTGACCAGGCCCCCAACTACGAGCAGTACTTC. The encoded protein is CSARPTDQAPNYEQYF.

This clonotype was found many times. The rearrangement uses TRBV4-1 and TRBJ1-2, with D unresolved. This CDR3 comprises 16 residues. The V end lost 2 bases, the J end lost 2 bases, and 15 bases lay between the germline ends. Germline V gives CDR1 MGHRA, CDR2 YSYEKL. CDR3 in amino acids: CASSQRAQPGNYGYTF. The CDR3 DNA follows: TGCGCCAGCAGCCAAAGAGCACAGCCGGGGAACTATGGCTACACCTTC.

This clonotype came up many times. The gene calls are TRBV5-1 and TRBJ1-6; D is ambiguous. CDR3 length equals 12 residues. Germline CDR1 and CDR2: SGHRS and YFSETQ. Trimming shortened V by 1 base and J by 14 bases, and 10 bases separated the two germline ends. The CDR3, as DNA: TGCGCCAGCAGCTTGTATTTGGAGGCCCTCCACTTT. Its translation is CASSLYLEALHF.

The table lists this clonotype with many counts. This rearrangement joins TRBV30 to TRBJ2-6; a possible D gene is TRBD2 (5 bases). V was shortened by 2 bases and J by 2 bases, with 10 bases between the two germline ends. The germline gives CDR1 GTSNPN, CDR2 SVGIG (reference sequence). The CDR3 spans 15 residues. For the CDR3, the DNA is TGTGCCTGGAGTACGTTCGGGACTGGGGCCAACGTCCTGACTTTC. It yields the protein CAWSTFGTGANVLTF.

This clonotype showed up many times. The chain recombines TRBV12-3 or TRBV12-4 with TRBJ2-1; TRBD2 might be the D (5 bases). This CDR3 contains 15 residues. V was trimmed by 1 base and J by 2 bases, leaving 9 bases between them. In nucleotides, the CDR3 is TGTGCCAGCAGTTTAGGGGAGCTCACCTACAATGAGCAGTTCTTC. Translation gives CASSLGELTYNEQFF.